This paragraph reports one T cell receptor (beta chain). Its antigen is undetermined. Newly diagnosed hyperthyroidism donors, aged 18 to 65, duration under 2 months. This specimen comes from a study of Graves' ophthalmopathy and Graves' hyperthyroidism. About the research overall: Stable hyperthyroid donors showed no ophthalmopathy during 18 months follow-up.

From RNA, the CDR3 regions of TCR beta chains were amplified and sequenced. RT-PCR with HTBI primers came first, then second-round multiplex PCR. TCRdb reprocessed the multiplex PCR reads with MiXCR, giving one entry per CDR3 protein. The table shows over a million distinct CDR3 sequences, with roughly two fifths occurring only once. CDR3 length: 13 residues. Germline CDR1 is SGHTA and CDR2 is FQGNSA. Trimming left V 6 bases short and J 5 bases short, with 13 bases between. Whole-study results and caveats: With over 85% sensitivity and less than 83% specificity, a 13-signature model separated ophthalmopathy from stable hyperthyroidism. In blood, most expanded thyroid clonotypes above 0.001 frequency were also detected.

The sequenced sample was peripheral blood or thyroid tissue (not recorded which). The chain employs TRBV7-2 and TRBJ2-5; tentatively, D is TRBD1 (5 bases). The sequence was obtained from an adult man with Graves' hyperthyroidism. CDR3 sequence (DNA): TGTGCCAGCAGTATACAGGTCATGGAGACCCAGTACTTC. Protein: CASSIQVMETQYF. Filled out from reference TRBV7-2 and TRBJ2-5, the complete variable domain reads GAGVSQSPSNKVTEKGKDVELRCDPISGHTALYWYRQSLGQGLEFLIYFQGNSAPDKSGLPSDRFSAERTGGSVSTLTIQRTQQEDSAVYLCASSIQVMETQYFGPGTRLLVL.